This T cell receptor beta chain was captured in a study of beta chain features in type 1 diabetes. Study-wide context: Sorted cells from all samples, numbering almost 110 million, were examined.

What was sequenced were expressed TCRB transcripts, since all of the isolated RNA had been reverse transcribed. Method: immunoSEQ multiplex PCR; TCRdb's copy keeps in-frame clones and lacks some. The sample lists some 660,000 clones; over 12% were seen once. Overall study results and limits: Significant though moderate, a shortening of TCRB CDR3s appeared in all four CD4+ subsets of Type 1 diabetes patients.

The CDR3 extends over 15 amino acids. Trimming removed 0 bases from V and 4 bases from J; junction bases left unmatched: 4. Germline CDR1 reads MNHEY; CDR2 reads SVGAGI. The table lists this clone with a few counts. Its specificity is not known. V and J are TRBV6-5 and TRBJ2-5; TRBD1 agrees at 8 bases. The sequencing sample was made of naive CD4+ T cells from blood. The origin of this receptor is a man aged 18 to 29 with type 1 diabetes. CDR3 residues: CASSYSIRGRETQYF. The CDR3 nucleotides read TGTGCCAGCAGTTACTCGATCAGGGGGCGAGAGACCCAGTACTTC.